This passage covers 4 T cell receptor beta chains from one sample sequenced in a study of blood T cell repertoires in COVID-19. Profiling relied on immunoSEQ multiplex PCR, and the TCRdb table lists in-frame clones only, not all of them. There are about 330,000 clones in the sample; 87% occur only once, and approximately 9.3% lies in the top ten. The source material was peripheral blood. The source of these receptors is a man aged 25-45 years with COVID-19, enrolled during active disease.

The V call is TRBV6-5, the J call TRBJ1-6; D unresolved. This CDR3 has 12 residues. Germline V CDR1 and CDR2: MNHEY, SVGAGI. Trimming pared 2 bases from V and 13 bases from J, leaving 9 bases between. The CDR3 spells CASSYVAGPLHF. CDR3 coding DNA: TGTGCCAGCAGTTACGTCGCAGGTCCCCTCCACTTT.

The chain joins TRBV5-1 to TRBJ2-7, with 8 bases fitting TRBD2. The J segment lost 4 bases and the V segment lost 4 bases, leaving 10 bases of the junction unmatched. The CDR3 loop spans 15 amino acids. Germline V CDR1 and CDR2: SGHRS, YFSETQ. Here the CDR3 reads CASSINSGISYEQYF. CDR3 nucleotides: TGCGCCAGCAGCATAAATAGCGGGATCAGTTACGAGCAGTACTTC.

This chain uses TRBV4-3 with TRBJ2-1, with 9 bases that match TRBD2. Germline-derived CDR1 and CDR2 are LGHNA and YSLEER. Losses at the gene ends were 0 bases for V and 7 bases for J; bases not matched to a gene: 7. The CDR3 spans 16 residues. This CDR3 is CASSQDIAGALNEQFF. The CDR3 DNA follows: TGCGCCAGCAGCCAAGACATAGCGGGGGCCCTAAATGAGCAGTTCTTC.

The CDR3 spells CASSRLIAGEGETQYF. The DNA for the CDR3 is TGTGCCAGTAGTAGGTTGATAGCGGGGGAAGGAGAGACCCAGTACTTC. This rearrangement joins TRBV19 to TRBJ2-5; 9 bases fit TRBD2. The CDR3 contains 16 residues. V shed 4 bases, J shed 4 bases, and the junction held 10 bases outside the gene matches. Germline CDR1 LNHDA, CDR2 SQIVND (reference sequence).